These 9 T cell receptor beta chains were sequenced from one sample in a study of beta chain features in type 1 diabetes. What was sequenced were expressed TCRB transcripts, since all of the isolated RNA had been reverse transcribed. Produced via immunoSEQ multiplex PCR; TCRdb's table is partial and in-frame only. The profile shows hundreds of thousands of clones, about 63% of them singletons. The sample was naive CD4+ T cells from blood. The receptors were sampled from a man between 25 and 39 years old in good health.

The V gene is TRBV7-2, the J gene TRBJ2-3; D may be TRBD1 or TRBD2 (5 bases each). The CDR3 is made up of 15 amino acids. Trimming left V 1 base short and J 4 bases short, with 12 bases between. Germline V gene data show CDR1 as SGHTA and CDR2 as FQGNSA. The CDR3 here is CASSLEGLAADTQYF. The CDR3 bases are TGTGCCAGCAGCTTAGAGGGGCTAGCCGCAGATACGCAGTATTTT.

The chain has TRBV7-2 and TRBJ2-7; 7 positions match TRBD1. Per germline, CDR1 SGHTA and CDR2 FQGNSA. This CDR3 has 12 residues. V shed 5 bases, J shed 6 bases, and the junction held 4 bases outside the gene matches. The CDR3 DNA follows: TGTGCCAGCAGCACCCGACAGGGCGAGCAGTACTTC. Translation gives CASSTRQGEQYF. The full variable domain, completed using reference TRBV7-2 and TRBJ2-7, is GAGVSQSPSNKVTEKGKDVELRCDPISGHTALYWYRQSLGQGLEFLIYFQGNSAPDKSGLPSDRFSAERTGGSVSTLTIQRTQQEDSAVYLCASSTRQGEQYFGPGTRLTVT.

V gene TRBV11-3 combines with J gene TRBJ2-1, with D possibly TRBD1 on 6 matching bases. Trimming removed 3 bases from V and 11 bases from J, with 14 bases in between. This CDR3 is 13 amino acids long. Germline loops: CDR1 SGHNT, CDR2 YENEEA. CDR3 residues: CASSFRMGAKQFF. CDR3 DNA: TGTGCCAGCAGCTTTAGGATGGGGGCTAAGCAGTTCTTC. Supplemented by reference TRBV11-3 and TRBJ2-1, the full variable domain reads EAGVVQSPRYKIIEKKQPVAFWCNPISGHNTLYWYLQNLGQGPELLIRYENEEAVDDSQLPKDRFSAERLKGVDSTLKIQPAELGDSAVYLCASSFRMGAKQFFGPGTRLTVL.

In its sample, this clone was seen once. This chain connects TRBV9 to TRBJ2-5; D is tentatively TRBD1 or TRBD2 (5 bases each). The CDR3 has 16 amino acids. Trimming shortened V by 0 bases and J by 5 bases, and 17 bases separated the two germline ends. Germline CDR1 is SGDLS and CDR2 is YYNGEE. CDR3 DNA sequence: TGTGCCAGCAGCGTAGATTTCTGGGGCGGGTCGGAGACCCAGTACTTC. It is translated as CASSVDFWGGSETQYF.

This sequence joins TRBV25-1 and TRBJ2-7; 9 bases agree with TRBD1. Germline V gene sequence: CDR1 MGHDK, CDR2 SYGVNS. The CDR3 extends over 13 amino acids. The V gene end was trimmed by 6 bases and the J gene end by 4 bases; junction bases not matched to a gene: 4. CDR3 bases: TGTGCCAGCAGGGAGGGACAGGGATACGAGCAGTACTTC. Protein sequence: CASREGQGYEQYF.

This clone appeared a few times. The CDR3 region is CASSSGTSVYNEQFF. The CDR3 nucleotides read TGCGCCAGCAGCTCCGGGACTAGCGTATACAATGAGCAGTTCTTC. The chain combines TRBV5-1 with TRBJ2-1; 10 bases are shared with TRBD2. Germline V lookup: CDR1 SGHRS, CDR2 YFSETQ. V shed 3 bases, J shed 4 bases, and the junction held 4 bases outside the gene matches. The CDR3 has 15 residues.

This clone has just one count. The J gene is TRBJ2-3, the V gene TRBV6-1; possibly TRBD1 or TRBD2 for D (5 bases each). The V gene lost 4 bases and the J gene lost 10 bases, with 18 bases spanning the gap. The CDR3 contains 14 residues. Germline CDR1 MNHNS, CDR2 SASEGT. The CDR3 sequence is CASSVRPGTQPQYF. In DNA, the CDR3 is TGTGCCAGCAGTGTCCGCCCCGGGACCCAGCCGCAGTATTTT.

The chain is built from TRBV14 and TRBJ2-3; possible D gene TRBD2, 5 bases. V shed 1 base and J shed 1 base, with 9 bases lying between them. Germline V gene data show CDR1 as SGHDN and CDR2 as FVKESK. CDR3 length equals 15 residues. The CDR3 loop is CASSQGARGTDTQYF. The CDR3 DNA reads as TGTGCCAGCAGCCAAGGGGCGCGGGGCACAGATACGCAGTATTTT.

The rearrangement joins TRBV9 to TRBJ2-3, with D possibly matching TRBD2 (5 bases). The germline CDR1 and CDR2 sequences are SGDLS and YYNGEE. This CDR3 is 14 amino acids long. The germline V and J ends were trimmed by 7 bases and 1 base, with 13 bases remaining between them. The chain's CDR3 is CASSSRGGTDTQYF. The CDR3 nucleotides are TGTGCCAGCTCCTCTCGGGGAGGCACAGATACGCAGTATTTT.